These 21 T cell receptor beta chains share one sample of origin, sequenced in a study of cytomegalovirus exposure and HLA in healthy donors. PCR used 60 Vbeta primers and 13 Jbeta primers. Generated by immunoSEQ multiplex PCR, the TCRdb table keeps only in-frame clones and is missing some. Of fewer than 50,000 clones listed, approximately 57% were seen once; the top ten hold around 12%. Source material: PBMCs. Receptor source: a man between 60 and 75 years old in good health and CMV-seropositive.

The rearrangement joins TRBV10-3 to TRBJ2-5, with TRBD1 identical over 9 bases. The CDR3 runs 14 residues. CDR1 is ENHRY, CDR2 SYGVKD, per germline. The trim removed 4 bases at V and 5 bases at J, leaving 5 bases unmatched. In DNA, the CDR3 is TGTGCCATCAGTGCAGCCGGGACAGGGGAGACCCAGTACTTC. Its protein product is CAISAAGTGETQYF.

The chain uses TRBV10-3 and TRBJ2-1; D remains unclear. This CDR3 region has 15 residues. V was pared by 2 bases and J by 4 bases, with 12 bases between. Per germline, CDR1 ENHRY and CDR2 SYGVKD. The CDR3 DNA sequence: TGTGCCATCAGTGAGGAGGAAGGAAGGTACAATGAGCAGTTCTTC. It encodes CAISEEEGRYNEQFF.

In this sample, this clone turned up once. The rearrangement uses TRBV14 and TRBJ1-1; TRBD1 aligns across 7 bases. This CDR3 comprises 14 residues. With 4 bases clipped from V and 6 bases from J, the junction kept 8 bases outside the gene matches. Per the germline V gene, CDR1 is SGHDN and CDR2 is FVKESK. CDR3 bases: TGTGCCAGCAGCCGCGAGTTCAGGGGGGCTGAAGCTTTCTTT. Its protein is CASSREFRGAEAFF. The full variable domain, in which reference TRBV14 and TRBJ1-1 provide the parts outside the CDR3, is EAGVTQFPSHSVIEKGQTVTLRCDPISGHDNLYWYRRVMGKEIKFLLHFVKESKQDESGMPNNRFLAERTGGTYSTLKVQPAELEDSGVYFCASSREFRGAEAFFGQGTRLTVV.

The chain employs TRBV10-1 and TRBJ2-1, with D perhaps TRBD2 (6 bases). Germline-derived CDR1 and CDR2 are WNHNN and SYGVQD (reference sequence). This CDR3 spans 18 amino acids. V lost 4 bases and J lost 3, with 22 bases in between. This chain's CDR3 is CASSAERGKGSGYNEQFF. The CDR3 DNA follows: TGCGCCAGCAGTGCCGAGCGAGGAAAAGGTAGCGGCTACAATGAGCAGTTCTTC.

The chain couples TRBV7-6 to TRBJ2-1; 7 nucleotides align to TRBD2. The CDR3 extends over 15 amino acids. Trimming removed 5 bases from V and 3 bases from J; junction bases left unmatched: 7. Looked up from germline, CDR1 is SGHVS and CDR2 is FNYEAQ. In nucleotides, the CDR3 is TGTGCCAGCAGCCCTGGGACTACCTTCTACAATGAGCAGTTCTTC. This encodes CASSPGTTFYNEQFF.

The chain couples TRBV2 to TRBJ1-5; D is uncertain. The germline CDR1 and CDR2 sequences are SNHLY and FYNNEI. There are 12 residues in the CDR3. Trimming took 3 bases from V and 5 from J, leaving 5 bases between them. This CDR3 is CASSDLYQPQHF. CDR3 nucleotides: TGTGCCAGCAGTGATCTTTATCAGCCCCAGCATTTT.

This clone was detected only a few times. The chain combines TRBV20-1 with TRBJ2-3; D is uncertain. This CDR3 contains 11 residues. V was cut by 4 bases and J by 5 bases, with 7 bases left in between. The V gene's germline CDR1 is DFQATT and CDR2 SNEGSKA (reference sequence). The CDR3 nucleotides are TGCAGTGCTAAATGGAGAGATACGCAGTATTTT. Translated, it gives CSAKWRDTQYF.

The chain carries TRBV6-5 and TRBJ2-3, with TRBD1 matching 9 bases. V lost 5 bases to trimming and J lost 3 bases; unmatched junction nucleotides: 9. CDR3 length equals 16 residues. From germline, CDR1 is MNHEY and CDR2 SVGAGI. CDR3 nucleotides: TGTGCCAGCAGTCACTACAGGGGGCGAGGAACAGATACGCAGTATTTT. This translates into CASSHYRGRGTDTQYF.

The chain joins TRBV28 to TRBJ2-3; D gene unclear. V was trimmed by 3 bases and J by 0 bases, leaving 10 bases between them. Germline V CDR1 and CDR2: MDHEN, SYDVKM. This CDR3 is 15 amino acids long. DNA of the CDR3: TGTGCCAGCAGTTTTTCCAAATTGAGCACAGATACGCAGTATTTT. Its protein product is CASSFSKLSTDTQYF.

This clone was detected a few times. The chain employs TRBV9 and TRBJ1-5; D is ambiguous. Trimming stripped 3 bases from V and 6 bases from J, with 10 bases between. In germline, CDR1 is SGDLS, CDR2 YYNGEE. The CDR3 loop spans 13 amino acids. The CDR3, as DNA: TGTGCCAGCAGCGCCGGAACGGGTCAGCCCCAGCATTTT. Translated: CASSAGTGQPQHF.

This chain links TRBV29-1 with TRBJ2-7; D not resolved. Per the germline V gene, CDR1 is SQVTM and CDR2 is ANQGSEA. Trimming removed 5 bases at V and 6 bases at J, with 8 bases between. The CDR3 totals 10 residues. This CDR3 reads CSVKTGEQYF. CDR3 sequence (DNA): TGCAGCGTTAAGACGGGCGAGCAGTACTTC.

The chain couples TRBV5-1 to TRBJ2-3; D ambiguous. V lost 0 bases, J lost 4 bases, and 12 bases lay in between. Germline values: CDR1 SGHRS, CDR2 YFSETQ. CDR3 size: 15 residues. CDR3 sequence reads: CASSLVRLEADTQYF. The CDR3 region has the DNA TGCGCCAGCAGCTTGGTGAGGTTAGAAGCAGATACGCAGTATTTT.

The rearrangement links TRBV11-2 to TRBJ2-3; 8 bases match TRBD1. The CDR3 runs to 18 residues. Trimming took 1 base from V and 0 from J; bases not matched to a gene: 9. Germline values: CDR1 SGHAT, CDR2 FQNNGV. The CDR3, as DNA: TGTGCCAGCAGCTTAGGCAGGGGGCGAGGCTATAGCACAGATACGCAGTATTTT. Residues: CASSLGRGRGYSTDTQYF. The entire variable domain, with the rest obtained from reference TRBV11-2 and TRBJ2-3, is as follows: EAGVAQSPRYKIIEKRQSVAFWCNPISGHATLYWYQQILGQGPKLLIQFQNNGVVDDSQLPKDRFSAERLKGVDSTLKIQPAKLEDSAVYLCASSLGRGRGYSTDTQYFGPGTRLTVL.

The chain recombines TRBV5-1 with TRBJ2-6, with 7 bases that match TRBD2. Trimming at V came to 4 bases and at J to 2 bases, leaving 6 bases not matched to a gene. CDR3 length: 16 amino acids. In germline, CDR1 is SGHRS, CDR2 YFSETQ. CDR3 sequence (DNA): TGCGCCAGCAGCCGGACTAGTATTCCTGGGGCCAACGTCCTGACTTTC. Residues: CASSRTSIPGANVLTF.

This clone was found a few times. The chain is built from TRBV18 and TRBJ2-7; D gene uncertain. Per germline, CDR1 KGHSH and CDR2 LQKENI. CDR3 length: 12 residues. Trimming removed 6 bases at V and 2 bases at J, with 8 bases between. The CDR3 DNA sequence: TGTGCCAGCTCTTCGGGTCCCTACGAGCAGTACTTC. This codes for CASSSGPYEQYF.

This rearrangement joins TRBV30 to TRBJ2-1, with TRBD2 matching 13 bases. V lost 5 bases and J lost 8; bases outside the gene matches: 6. Germline lookup yields CDR1 GTSNPN and CDR2 SVGIG (reference sequence). The CDR3 length is 14 residues. Here the CDR3 reads CAWATSGRGDEQFF. In nucleotides, the CDR3 is TGTGCCTGGGCTACTAGCGGGAGGGGGGATGAGCAGTTCTTC.

The chain recombines TRBV6-5 with TRBJ1-3; D uncertain. This CDR3 is built from 11 residues. V was trimmed by 7 bases and J by 3 bases, leaving 4 bases between them. Germline lookup yields CDR1 MNHEY and CDR2 SVGAGI. CDR3 sequence (DNA): TGTGCCAGCACGTTTGGAAACACCATATATTTT. The encoded protein is CASTFGNTIYF.

This clone was observed a handful of times. The V call is TRBV29-1, the J call TRBJ1-1, with D hard to call. Germline V gene data show CDR1 as SQVTM and CDR2 as ANQGSEA. The CDR3 is made up of 14 amino acids. Deletions cut 0 bases from V and 1 base from J, with 9 bases between. The CDR3 here is CSVEDPTPNTEAFF. The CDR3 DNA reads TGCAGCGTTGAAGATCCAACTCCGAACACTGAAGCTTTCTTT.

CDR3 amino acids: CASTTYRGNEQYF. The CDR3 coding sequence is TGTGCCAGCACAACCTACAGGGGCAACGAGCAGTACTTC. The chain joins TRBV6-1 to TRBJ2-7, with TRBD1 matching over 7 bases. The J segment lost 5 bases and the V segment lost 7 bases, leaving 8 bases of the junction unmatched. This CDR3 spans 13 amino acids. CDR1 is MNHNS, CDR2 SASEGT, per germline.

This clone was seen a few times. This chain uses TRBV5-1 with TRBJ1-2; no clear D gene. In germline, CDR1 is SGHRS, CDR2 YFSETQ. The CDR3 sequence is 14 residues long. Trimming shortened V by 0 bases and J by 8 bases, and 14 bases separated the two germline ends. The CDR3 protein is CASSLDTPRRGYTF. DNA of the CDR3: TGCGCCAGCAGCTTGGACACACCCCGGAGGGGCTACACCTTC. The complete variable domain, with remaining parts taken from reference TRBV5-1 and TRBJ1-2, reads KAGVTQTPRYLIKTRGQQVTLSCSPISGHRSVSWYQQTPGQGLQFLFEYFSETQRNKGNFPGRFSGRQFSNSRSEMNVSTLELGDSALYLCASSLDTPRRGYTFGSGTRLTVV.

The rearrangement links TRBV7-3 to TRBJ2-1, with 9 bases identical to TRBD2. Germline lookup yields CDR1 SGHTA and CDR2 FQGTGA. Germline trimming cut 2 bases from V and 4 bases from J; bases unmatched to any gene: 9. The CDR3 is 17 residues long. The CDR3 reads CASSLGGSSGIYNEQFF. The CDR3 bases are TGTGCCAGCAGCTTAGGCGGATCTAGCGGGATATACAATGAGCAGTTCTTC.